The T cell receptor beta chain under discussion was sequenced for a study of graft-versus-host responses after intestinal transplantation. Only in-frame clones appear in the TCRdb table, and some are missing; sequencing was by immunoSEQ multiplex PCR. The top ten clones hold 0.95% to 1.5% of a sample with over 100,000 clones, just under 95% of them seen once. With 1 base removed from V and 12 bases from J, the gap between germline ends came to 9 bases. The germline V gene has CDR1 LNHDA and CDR2 SQIVND (reference sequence). This CDR3 spans 12 amino acids. With respect to this clone: The antigen remains undetermined.

The TCR was taken from a human donor who was the organ donor for an intestinal transplant. The material sequenced was unstimulated CD8+ T cells sorted from spleen or lymph node cells, taken before transplant. The V and J genes are TRBV19 and TRBJ1-4; no definite D call. CDR3 coding DNA: TGTGCCAGTAGTATAGGGACCGCGGAACTGTTTTTT. This sequence encodes CASSIGTAELFF.